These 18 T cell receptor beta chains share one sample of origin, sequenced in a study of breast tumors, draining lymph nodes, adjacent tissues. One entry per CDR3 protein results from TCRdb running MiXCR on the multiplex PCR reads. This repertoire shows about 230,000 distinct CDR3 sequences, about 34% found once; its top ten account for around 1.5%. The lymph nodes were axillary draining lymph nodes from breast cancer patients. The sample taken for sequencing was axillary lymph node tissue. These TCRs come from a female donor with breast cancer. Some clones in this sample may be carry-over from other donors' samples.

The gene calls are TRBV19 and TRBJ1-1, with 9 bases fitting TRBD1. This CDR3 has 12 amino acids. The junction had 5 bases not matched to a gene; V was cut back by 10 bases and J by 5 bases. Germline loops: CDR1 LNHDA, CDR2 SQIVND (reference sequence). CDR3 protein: CATVDRGTEAFF. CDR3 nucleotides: TGTGCCACCGTGGACAGGGGAACTGAAGCTTTCTTT.

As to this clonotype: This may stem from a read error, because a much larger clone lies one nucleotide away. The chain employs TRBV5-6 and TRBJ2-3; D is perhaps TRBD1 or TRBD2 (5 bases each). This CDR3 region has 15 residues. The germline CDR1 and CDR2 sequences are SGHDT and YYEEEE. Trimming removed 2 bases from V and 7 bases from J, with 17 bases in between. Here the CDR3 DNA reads TGTGCCAGCAGCTTAAGAGGGGCTACTTGGAATACGCAGTATTTT. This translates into CASSLRGATWNTQYF.

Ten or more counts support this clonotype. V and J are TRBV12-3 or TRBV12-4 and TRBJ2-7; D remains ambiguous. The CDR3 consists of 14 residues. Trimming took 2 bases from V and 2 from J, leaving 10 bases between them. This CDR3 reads CASSLRAGTYEQYF. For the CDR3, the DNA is TGTGCCAGCAGTTTAAGGGCCGGAACCTACGAGCAGTACTTC.

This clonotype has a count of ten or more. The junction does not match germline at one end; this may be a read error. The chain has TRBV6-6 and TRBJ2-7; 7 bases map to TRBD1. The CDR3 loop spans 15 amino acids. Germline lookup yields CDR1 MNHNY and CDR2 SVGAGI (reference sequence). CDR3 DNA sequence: TGTGCCAGCAGTCACTCGAGACAGGGTGACTACGAGCAGTACTTC. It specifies CASSHSRQGDYEQYF.

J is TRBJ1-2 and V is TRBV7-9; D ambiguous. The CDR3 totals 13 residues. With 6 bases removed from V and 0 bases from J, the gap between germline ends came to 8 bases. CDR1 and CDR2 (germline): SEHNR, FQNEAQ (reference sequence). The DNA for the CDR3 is TGTGCCAGCAGTTTCATATCTAACTATGGCTACACCTTC. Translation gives CASSFISNYGYTF.

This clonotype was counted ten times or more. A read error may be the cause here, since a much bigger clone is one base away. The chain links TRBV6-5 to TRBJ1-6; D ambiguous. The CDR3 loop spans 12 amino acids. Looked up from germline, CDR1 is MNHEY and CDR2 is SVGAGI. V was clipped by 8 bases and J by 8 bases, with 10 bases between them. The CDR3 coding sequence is TGTGCCAGCTCCCCGGGGTATTCACCCCTCCACTTT. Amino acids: CASSPGYSPLHF.

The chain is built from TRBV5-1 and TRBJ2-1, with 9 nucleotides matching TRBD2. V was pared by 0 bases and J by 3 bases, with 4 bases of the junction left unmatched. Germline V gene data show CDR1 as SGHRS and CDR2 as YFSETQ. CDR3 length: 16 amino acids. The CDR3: CASSLDPSGIYNEQFF. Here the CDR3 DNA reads TGCGCCAGCAGCTTGGATCCTAGCGGGATCTACAATGAGCAGTTCTTC.

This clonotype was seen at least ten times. The DNA for the CDR3 is TGTGCCAGCAGTAGAACGTTGCGCGGCGGCGAGCAGTACTTC. As protein: CASSRTLRGGEQYF. The rearrangement uses TRBV6-5 and TRBJ2-7; no firm D call. The CDR3 has 14 amino acids. Looked up from germline, CDR1 is MNHEY and CDR2 is SVGAGI. Trimming removed 5 bases at V and 6 bases at J, with 17 bases between.

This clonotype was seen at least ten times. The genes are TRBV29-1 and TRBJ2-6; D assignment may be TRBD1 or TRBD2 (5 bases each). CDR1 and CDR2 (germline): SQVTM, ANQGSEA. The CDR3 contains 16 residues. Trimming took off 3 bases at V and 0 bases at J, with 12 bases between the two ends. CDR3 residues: CSVEGRQPSGANVLTF. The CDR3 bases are TGCAGCGTTGAGGGGAGACAGCCCTCTGGGGCCAACGTCCTGACTTTC.

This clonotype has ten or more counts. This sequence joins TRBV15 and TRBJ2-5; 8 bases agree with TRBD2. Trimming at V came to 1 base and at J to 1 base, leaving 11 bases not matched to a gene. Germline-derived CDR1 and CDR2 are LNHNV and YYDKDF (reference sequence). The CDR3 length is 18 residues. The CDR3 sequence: CATSRGSGTRLVQETQYF. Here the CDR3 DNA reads TGTGCCACCAGCAGAGGGTCAGGGACTAGACTTGTCCAAGAGACCCAGTACTTC. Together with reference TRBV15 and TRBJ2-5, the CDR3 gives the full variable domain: DAMVIQNPRYQVTQFGKPVTLSCSQTLNHNVMYWYQQKSSQAPKLLFHYYDKDFNNEADTPDNFQSRRPNTSFCFLDIRSPGLGDTAMYLCATSRGSGTRLVQETQYFGPGTRLLVL.

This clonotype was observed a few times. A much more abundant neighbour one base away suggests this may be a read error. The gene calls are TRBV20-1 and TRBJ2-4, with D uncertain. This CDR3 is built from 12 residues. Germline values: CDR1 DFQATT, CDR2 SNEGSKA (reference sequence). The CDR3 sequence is CSVEDRRNIPYF. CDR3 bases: TGCAGTGTCGAGGACCGTCGAAACATTCCGTACTTC.

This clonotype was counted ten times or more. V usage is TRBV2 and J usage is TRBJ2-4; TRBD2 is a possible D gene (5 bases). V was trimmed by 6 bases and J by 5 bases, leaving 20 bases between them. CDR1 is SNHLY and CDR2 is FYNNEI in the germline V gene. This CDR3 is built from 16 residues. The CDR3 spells CASSPFPLAGENIQYF. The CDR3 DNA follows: TGTGCCAGCAGCCCGTTCCCCCTAGCTGGCGAAAACATTCAGTACTTC.

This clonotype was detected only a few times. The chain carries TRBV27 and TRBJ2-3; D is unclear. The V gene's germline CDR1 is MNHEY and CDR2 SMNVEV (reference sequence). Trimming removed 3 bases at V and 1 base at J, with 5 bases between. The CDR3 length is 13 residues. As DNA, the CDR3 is TGTGCCAGCAGTTTCCCCGGCACAGATACGCAGTATTTT. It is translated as CASSFPGTDTQYF.

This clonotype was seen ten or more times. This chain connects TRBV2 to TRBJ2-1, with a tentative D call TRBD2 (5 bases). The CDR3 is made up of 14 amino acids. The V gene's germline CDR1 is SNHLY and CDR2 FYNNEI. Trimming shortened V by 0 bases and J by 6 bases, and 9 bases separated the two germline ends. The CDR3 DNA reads TGTGCCAGCAGTGAAGCGAGGGTATTCAATGAGCAGTTCTTC. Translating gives CASSEARVFNEQFF.

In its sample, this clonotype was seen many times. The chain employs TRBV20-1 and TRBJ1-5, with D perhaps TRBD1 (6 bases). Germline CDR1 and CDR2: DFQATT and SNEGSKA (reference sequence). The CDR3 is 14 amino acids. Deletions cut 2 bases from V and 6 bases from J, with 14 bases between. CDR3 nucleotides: TGCAGTGCTAGACAAGGGGGATCTGGTCAGCCCCAGCATTTT. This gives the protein CSARQGGSGQPQHF.

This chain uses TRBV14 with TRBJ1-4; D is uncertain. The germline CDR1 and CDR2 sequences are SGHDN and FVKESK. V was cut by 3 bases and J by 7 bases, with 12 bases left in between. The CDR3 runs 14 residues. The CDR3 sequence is CASSHGERGEKLFF. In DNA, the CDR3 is TGTGCCAGCAGCCACGGTGAGCGAGGTGAAAAACTGTTTTTT.

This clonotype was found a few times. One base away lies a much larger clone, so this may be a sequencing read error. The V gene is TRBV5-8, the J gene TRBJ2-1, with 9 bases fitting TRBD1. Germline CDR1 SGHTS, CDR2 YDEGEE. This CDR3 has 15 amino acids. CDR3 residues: CASSHGTGRSNERFF. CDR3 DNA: TGTGCCAGCAGCCACGGGACAGGGAGGAGCAATGAGCGGTTCTTC.

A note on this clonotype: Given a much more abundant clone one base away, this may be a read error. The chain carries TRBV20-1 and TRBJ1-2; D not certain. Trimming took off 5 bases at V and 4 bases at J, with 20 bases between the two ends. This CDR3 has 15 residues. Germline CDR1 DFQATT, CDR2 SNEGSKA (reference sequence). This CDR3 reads CSASAGKNATYGYTF. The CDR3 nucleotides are TGCAGTGCTTCGGCAGGAAAGAACGCTACCTATGGCTACACCTTC.